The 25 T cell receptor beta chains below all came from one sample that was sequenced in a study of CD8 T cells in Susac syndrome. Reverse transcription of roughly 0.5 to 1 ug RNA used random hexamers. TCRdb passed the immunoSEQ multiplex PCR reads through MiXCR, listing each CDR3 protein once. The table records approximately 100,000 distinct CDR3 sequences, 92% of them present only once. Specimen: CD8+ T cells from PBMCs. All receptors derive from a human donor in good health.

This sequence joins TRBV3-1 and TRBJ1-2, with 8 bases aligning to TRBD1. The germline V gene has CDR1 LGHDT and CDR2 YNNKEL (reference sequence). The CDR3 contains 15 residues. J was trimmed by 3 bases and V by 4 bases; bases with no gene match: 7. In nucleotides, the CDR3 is TGTGCCAGCAGCCTGTCCCTACAGGGGGACTATGGCTACACCTTC. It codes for CASSLSLQGDYGYTF.

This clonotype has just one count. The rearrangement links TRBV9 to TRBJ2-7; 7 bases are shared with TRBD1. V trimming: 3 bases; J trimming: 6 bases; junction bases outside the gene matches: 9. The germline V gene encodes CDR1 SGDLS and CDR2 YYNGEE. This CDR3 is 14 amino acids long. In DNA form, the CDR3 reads TGTGCCAGCAGCGCGACAGGGAGAGGGCTCGAGCAGTACTTC. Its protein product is CASSATGRGLEQYF.

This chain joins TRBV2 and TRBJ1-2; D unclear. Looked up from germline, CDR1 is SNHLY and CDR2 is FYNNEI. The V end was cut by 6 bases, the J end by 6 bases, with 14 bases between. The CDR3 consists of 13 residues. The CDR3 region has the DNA TGTGCCAGCAGCTCTACCCCCGGGGATGGCTACACCTTC. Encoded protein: CASSSTPGDGYTF.

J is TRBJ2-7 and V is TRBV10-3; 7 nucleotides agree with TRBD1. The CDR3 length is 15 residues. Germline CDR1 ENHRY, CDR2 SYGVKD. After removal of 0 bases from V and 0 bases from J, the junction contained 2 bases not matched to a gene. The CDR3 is CAISESRDSSYEQYF. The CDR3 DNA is TGTGCCATCAGTGAGTCCAGGGACAGCTCCTACGAGCAGTACTTC.

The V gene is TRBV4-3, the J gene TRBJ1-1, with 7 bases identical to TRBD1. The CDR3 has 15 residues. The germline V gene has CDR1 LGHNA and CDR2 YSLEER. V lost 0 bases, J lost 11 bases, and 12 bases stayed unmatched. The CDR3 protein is CASSQEGGGAVVAFF. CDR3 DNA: TGCGCCAGCAGCCAAGAAGGAGGGGGCGCGGTTGTGGCTTTCTTT.

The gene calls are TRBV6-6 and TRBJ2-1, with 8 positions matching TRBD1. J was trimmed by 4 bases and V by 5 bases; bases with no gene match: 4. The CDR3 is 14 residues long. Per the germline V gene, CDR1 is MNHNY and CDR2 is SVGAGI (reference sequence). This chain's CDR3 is CASSQGAPYNEQFF. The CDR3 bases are TGTGCCAGCAGTCAGGGGGCGCCTTACAATGAGCAGTTCTTC.

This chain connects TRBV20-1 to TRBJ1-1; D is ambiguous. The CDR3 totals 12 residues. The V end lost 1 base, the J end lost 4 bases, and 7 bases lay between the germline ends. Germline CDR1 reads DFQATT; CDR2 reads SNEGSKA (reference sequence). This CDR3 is CSARVGSTEAFF. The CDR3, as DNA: TGCAGTGCTAGAGTAGGGAGCACTGAAGCTTTCTTT.

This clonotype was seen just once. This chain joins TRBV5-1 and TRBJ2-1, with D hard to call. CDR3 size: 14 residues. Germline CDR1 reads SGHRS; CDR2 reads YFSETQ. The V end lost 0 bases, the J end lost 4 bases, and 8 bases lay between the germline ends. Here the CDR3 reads CASSLEERYNEQFF. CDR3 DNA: TGCGCCAGCAGCTTGGAAGAGAGGTACAATGAGCAGTTCTTC. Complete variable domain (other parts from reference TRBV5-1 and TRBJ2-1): KAGVTQTPRYLIKTRGQQVTLSCSPISGHRSVSWYQQTPGQGLQFLFEYFSETQRNKGNFPGRFSGRQFSNSRSEMNVSTLELGDSALYLCASSLEERYNEQFFGPGTRLTVL.

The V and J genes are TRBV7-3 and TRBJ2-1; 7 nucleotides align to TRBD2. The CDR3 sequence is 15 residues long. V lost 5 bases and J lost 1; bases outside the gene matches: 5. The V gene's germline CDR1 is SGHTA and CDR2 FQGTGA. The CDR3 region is CASSPSSGSYNEQFF. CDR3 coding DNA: TGTGCCAGCAGCCCCTCTAGCGGATCCTACAATGAGCAGTTCTTC.

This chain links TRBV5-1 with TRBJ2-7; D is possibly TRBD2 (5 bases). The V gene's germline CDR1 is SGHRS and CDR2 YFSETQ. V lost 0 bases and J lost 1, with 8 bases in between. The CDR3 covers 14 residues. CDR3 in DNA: TGCGCCAGCAGCTTGGCCGAGGGATCCTACGAGCAGTACTTC. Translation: CASSLAEGSYEQYF.

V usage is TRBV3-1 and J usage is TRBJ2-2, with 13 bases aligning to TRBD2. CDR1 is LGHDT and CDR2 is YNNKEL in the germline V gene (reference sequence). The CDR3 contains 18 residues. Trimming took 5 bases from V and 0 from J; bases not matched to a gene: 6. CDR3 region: CASSSGLAGNTNTGELFF. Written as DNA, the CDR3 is TGTGCCAGCAGCTCGGGACTAGCGGGGAACACGAACACCGGGGAGCTGTTTTTT.

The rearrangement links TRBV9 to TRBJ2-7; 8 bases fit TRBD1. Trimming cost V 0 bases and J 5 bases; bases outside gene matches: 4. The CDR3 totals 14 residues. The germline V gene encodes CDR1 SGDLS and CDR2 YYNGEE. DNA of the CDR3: TGTGCCAGCAGCGTAGGAGACAGGGGTGACGAGCAGTACTTC. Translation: CASSVGDRGDEQYF.

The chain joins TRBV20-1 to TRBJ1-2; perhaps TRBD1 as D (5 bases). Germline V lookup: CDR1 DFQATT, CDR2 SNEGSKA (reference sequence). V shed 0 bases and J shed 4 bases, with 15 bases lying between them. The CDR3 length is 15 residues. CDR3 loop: CSARDQAGQRYGYTF. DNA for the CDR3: TGCAGTGCTAGAGATCAGGCAGGGCAGCGCTATGGCTACACCTTC.

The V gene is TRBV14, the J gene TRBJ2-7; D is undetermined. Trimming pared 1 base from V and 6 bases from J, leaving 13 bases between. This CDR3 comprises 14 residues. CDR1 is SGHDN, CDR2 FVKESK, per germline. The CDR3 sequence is CASSQVTGLGEQYF. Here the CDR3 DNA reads TGTGCCAGCAGCCAAGTCACGGGCCTGGGCGAGCAGTACTTC.

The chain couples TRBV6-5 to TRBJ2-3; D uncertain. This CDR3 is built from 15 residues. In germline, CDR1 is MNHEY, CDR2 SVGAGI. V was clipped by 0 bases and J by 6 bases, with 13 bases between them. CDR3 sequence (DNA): TGTGCCAGCAGTTACTCGGGCGGTACGTTGGATACGCAGTATTTT. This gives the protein CASSYSGGTLDTQYF.

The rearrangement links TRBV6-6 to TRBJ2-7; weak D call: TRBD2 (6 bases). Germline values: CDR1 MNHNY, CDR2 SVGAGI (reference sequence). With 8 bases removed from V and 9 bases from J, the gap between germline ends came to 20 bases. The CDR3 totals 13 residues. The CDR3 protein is CASSGLSNYAQYF. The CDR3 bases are TGTGCCAGCTCGGGACTCTCCAATTATGCGCAGTACTTC.

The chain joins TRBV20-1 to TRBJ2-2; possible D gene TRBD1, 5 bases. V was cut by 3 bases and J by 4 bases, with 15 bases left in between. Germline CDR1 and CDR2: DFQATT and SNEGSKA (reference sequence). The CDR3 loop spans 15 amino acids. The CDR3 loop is CSASPRVGPTGELFF. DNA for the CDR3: TGCAGTGCTAGTCCCAGGGTGGGGCCCACCGGGGAGCTGTTTTTT.

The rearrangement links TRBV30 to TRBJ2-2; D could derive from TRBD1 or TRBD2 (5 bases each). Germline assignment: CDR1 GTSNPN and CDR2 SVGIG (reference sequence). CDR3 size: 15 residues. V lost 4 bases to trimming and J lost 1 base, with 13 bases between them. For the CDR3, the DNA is TGTGCCTGGATTCCGGGGCAGAAGAACACCGGGGAGCTGTTTTTT. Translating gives CAWIPGQKNTGELFF.

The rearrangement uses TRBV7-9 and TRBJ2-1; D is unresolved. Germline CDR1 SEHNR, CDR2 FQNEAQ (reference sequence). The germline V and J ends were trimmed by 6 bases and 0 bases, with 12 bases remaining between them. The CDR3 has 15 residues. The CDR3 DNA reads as TGTGCCAGCAGTCCTCGGGCCATCTCCTACAATGAGCAGTTCTTC. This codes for CASSPRAISYNEQFF. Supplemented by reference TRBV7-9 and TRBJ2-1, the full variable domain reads DTGVSQNPRHKITKRGQNVTFRCDPISEHNRLYWYRQTLGQGPEFLTYFQNEAQLEKSRLLSDRFSAERPKGSFSTLEIQRTEQGDSAMYLCASSPRAISYNEQFFGPGTRLTVL.

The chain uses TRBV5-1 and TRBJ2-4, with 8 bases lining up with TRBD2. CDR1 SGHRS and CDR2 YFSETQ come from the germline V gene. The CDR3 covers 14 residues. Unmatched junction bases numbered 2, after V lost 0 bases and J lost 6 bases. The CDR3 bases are TGCGCCAGCAGCTTGGAGAGCGGGAGAAACATTCAGTACTTC. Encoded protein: CASSLESGRNIQYF.

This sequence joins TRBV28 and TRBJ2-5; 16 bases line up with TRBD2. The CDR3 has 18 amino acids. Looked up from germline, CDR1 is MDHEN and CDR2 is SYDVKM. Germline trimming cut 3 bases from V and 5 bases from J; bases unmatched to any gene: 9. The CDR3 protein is CASSLGLAGGRPQETQYF. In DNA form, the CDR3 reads TGTGCCAGCAGTTTGGGACTAGCGGGGGGGAGGCCACAGGAGACCCAGTACTTC.

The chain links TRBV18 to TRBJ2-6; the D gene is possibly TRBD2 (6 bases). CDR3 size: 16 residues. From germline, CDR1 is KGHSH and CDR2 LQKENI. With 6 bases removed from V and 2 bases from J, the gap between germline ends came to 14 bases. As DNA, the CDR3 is TGTGCCAGCTCGGGACTTTTACTACCTGGGGCCAACGTCCTGACTTTC. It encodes CASSGLLLPGANVLTF.

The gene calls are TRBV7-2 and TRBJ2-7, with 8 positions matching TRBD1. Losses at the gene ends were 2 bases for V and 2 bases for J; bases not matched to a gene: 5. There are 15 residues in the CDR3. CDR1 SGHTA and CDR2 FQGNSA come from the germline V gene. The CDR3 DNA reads TGTGCCAGCAGCTTATCGGACAGGGCTACCTACGAGCAGTACTTC. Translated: CASSLSDRATYEQYF.

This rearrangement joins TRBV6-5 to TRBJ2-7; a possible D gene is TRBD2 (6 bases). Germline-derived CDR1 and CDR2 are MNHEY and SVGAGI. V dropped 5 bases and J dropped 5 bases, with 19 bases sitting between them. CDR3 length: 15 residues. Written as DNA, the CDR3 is TGTGCCAGCAGTCATACCGGACTACCCACGGACGAGCAGTACTTC. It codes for CASSHTGLPTDEQYF.

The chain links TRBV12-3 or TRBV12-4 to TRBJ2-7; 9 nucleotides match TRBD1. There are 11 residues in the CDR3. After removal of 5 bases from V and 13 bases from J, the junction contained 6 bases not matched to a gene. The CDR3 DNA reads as TGTGCCAGCAGTCAGGGACAGGGTACTTACTTC. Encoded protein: CASSQGQGTYF.